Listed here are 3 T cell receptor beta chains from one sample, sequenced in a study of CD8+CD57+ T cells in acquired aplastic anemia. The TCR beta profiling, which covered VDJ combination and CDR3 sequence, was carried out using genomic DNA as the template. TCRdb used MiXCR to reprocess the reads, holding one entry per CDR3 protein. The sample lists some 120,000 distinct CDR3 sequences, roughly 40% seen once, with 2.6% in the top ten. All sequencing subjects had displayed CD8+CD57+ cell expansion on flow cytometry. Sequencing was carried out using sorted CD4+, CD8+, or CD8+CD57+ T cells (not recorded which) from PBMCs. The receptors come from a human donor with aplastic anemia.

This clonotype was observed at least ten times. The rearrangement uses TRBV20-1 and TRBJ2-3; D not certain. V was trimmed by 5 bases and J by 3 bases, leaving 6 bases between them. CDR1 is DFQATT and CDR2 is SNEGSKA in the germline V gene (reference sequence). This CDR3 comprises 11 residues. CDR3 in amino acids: CSASLTDTQYF. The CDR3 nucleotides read TGCAGTGCTTCACTTACAGATACGCAGTATTTT.

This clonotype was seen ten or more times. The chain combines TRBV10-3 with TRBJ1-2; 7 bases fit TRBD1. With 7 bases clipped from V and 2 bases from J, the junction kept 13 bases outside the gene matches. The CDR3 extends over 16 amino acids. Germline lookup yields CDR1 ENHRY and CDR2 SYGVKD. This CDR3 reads CAITRAPGQLNYGYTF. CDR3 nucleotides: TGTGCCATCACTCGTGCCCCGGGACAGCTAAACTATGGCTACACCTTC.

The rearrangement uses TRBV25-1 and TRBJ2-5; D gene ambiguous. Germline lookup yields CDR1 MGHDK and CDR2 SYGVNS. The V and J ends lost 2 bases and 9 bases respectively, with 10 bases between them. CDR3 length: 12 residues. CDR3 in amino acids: CASSEGNQPQYF. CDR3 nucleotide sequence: TGTGCCAGCAGTGAAGGGAATCAGCCCCAGTACTTC. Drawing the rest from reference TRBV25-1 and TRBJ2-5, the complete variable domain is EADIYQTPRYLVIGTGKKITLECSQTMGHDKMYWYQQDPGMELHLIHYSYGVNSTEKGDLSSESTVSRIRTEHFPLTLESARPSHTSQYLCASSEGNQPQYFGPGTRLLVL.